This T cell receptor (beta chain) stems from a study of cytomegalovirus exposure and HLA in healthy donors (dated by TCRdb to the late 2010s). Regarding the complete study: According to a later analysis, one platform produced both the roughly 130 validation repertoires and the roughly 660 repertoires of the first cohort. The study aimed to test whether signatures of past pathogen exposure could be identified by cataloging public T cell receptors. A separate validation cohort of 100 to 150 different subjects was used in addition to the roughly 720-subject first cohort. To predict cytomegalovirus infection status, the study combined high-throughput TCR immunosequencing, statistical association of individual TCRs with disease status, and machine learning.

Separate from the roughly 650-subject first cohort, the validation cohort of more than 90 subjects was the group to which the donors belonged. Overall results and qualifications from the work: Cytomegalovirus status was reported to be diagnosed by the classifier with high specificity and sensitivity in both the original and validation cohorts. In vitro tests confirmed that a few of the cytomegalovirus-associated TCR beta chains recognize cytomegalovirus antigens. The authors suggested that the approach could potentially be generalized to other disease states and immunological phenotypes. A later analysis had no HLA typing for the validation cohort, so co-occurrence there was scored across all 130 or so repertoires. Of the cluster scores, 85% to 95% were above 0 in a later analysis, which found that TCRs clustered in the first cohort also tended to co-occur in the 90 to 150 validation repertoires. A total of roughly 160 TCR beta chains were listed by the study as associated with cytomegalovirus. Across donors, most TCR sequences were observed very rarely, whereas some public TCRs were present in many individuals.

The receptor library was made with the immunoSEQ multiplex PCR assay. From the authors' description of their analysis: A statistical classification framework was built to diagnose cytomegalovirus status from the catalog of TCR beta chain sequences. The source is immuneACCESS, and TCRdb retained only in-frame sequences with V and J called. Part of the clones is not carried over; for the studies checked, unresolved V genes explain less than half of this, and the remainder is unexplained. The DNA gave D and trimming, while V, J and clone size come from that table. The sample profile shows over 120,000 clones; about nine tenths of them were found once. The ten largest clonotypes hold over 5% of the sample. Including cysteine and phenylalanine, the CDR3 has 16 amino acids. Of all the DNA, just the CDR3 is kept, 48 bases in frame from base 1. At the junction V is shortened by 4 bases and J by 3 bases; bases outside the gene matches: 10. CDR1 and CDR2 were assigned from the germline V gene as SGHDT and YYEEEE.

With regard to this clone: It lacks a known antigen. Base qualities are missing; no much larger clone stands one base away.

The chain is encoded by TRBV5-6 joined to TRBJ2-5, and 9 junction bases match TRBD2. The sequenced sample was PBMCs. The receptor comes from a young woman in good health and CMV-seropositive. The CDR3 protein is CASSPRIAGEEETQYF. The sequence in DNA is TGTGCCAGCAGCCCGAGGATAGCGGGAGAGGAAGAGACCCAGTACTTC.